This note documents a single TCR beta chain sequence. The antigen is undetermined. This specimen comes from a study of cytomegalovirus exposure and HLA in healthy donors. This CDR3 has 15 residues. Germline values: CDR1 SQVTM, CDR2 ANQGSEA. With 6 bases clipped from V and 5 bases from J, the junction kept 10 bases outside the gene matches. Study results and caveats: The records held CMV serostatus as the only immune exposure information. What was likely a sequencing artifact was a cluster of highly shared sequence variants.

Use of 60 Vbeta and 13 Jbeta primers characterized the PCR. The method was immunoSEQ multiplex PCR; TCRdb's version includes in-frame clones alone and lacks a portion of them. This sample has about 89,000 clones, with around 81% found just once. V and J are TRBV29-1 and TRBJ1-4; TRBD1 agrees at 9 bases. The sequenced sample was PBMCs. The source is a female donor in good health and CMV-seropositive. CDR3 nucleotide sequence: TGCAGCGTGAGGTCCTGGGACAGGGAAAATGAAAAACTGTTTTTT. It codes for CSVRSWDRENEKLFF.